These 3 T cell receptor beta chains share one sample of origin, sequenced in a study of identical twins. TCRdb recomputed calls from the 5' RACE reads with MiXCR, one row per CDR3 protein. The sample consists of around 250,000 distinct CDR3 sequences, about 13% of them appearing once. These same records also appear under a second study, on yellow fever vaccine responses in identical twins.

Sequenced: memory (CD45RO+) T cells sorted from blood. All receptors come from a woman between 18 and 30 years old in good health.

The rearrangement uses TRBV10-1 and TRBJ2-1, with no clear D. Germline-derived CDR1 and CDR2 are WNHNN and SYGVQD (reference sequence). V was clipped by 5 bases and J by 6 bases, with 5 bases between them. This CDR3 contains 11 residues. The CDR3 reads CASSNGNEQFF. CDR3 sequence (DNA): TGCGCCAGCAGTAACGGCAATGAGCAGTTCTTC.

This chain's CDR3 is CASSRDRASDTQYF. CDR3 DNA: TGTGCCAGCAGCCGGGACAGGGCATCAGATACGCAGTATTTT. This chain connects TRBV3-1 to TRBJ2-3, with 9 bases lining up with TRBD1. Trimming removed 4 bases from V and 4 bases from J; junction bases left unmatched: 3. CDR1 and CDR2 (germline): LGHDT, YNNKEL (reference sequence). The CDR3 sequence is 14 residues long.

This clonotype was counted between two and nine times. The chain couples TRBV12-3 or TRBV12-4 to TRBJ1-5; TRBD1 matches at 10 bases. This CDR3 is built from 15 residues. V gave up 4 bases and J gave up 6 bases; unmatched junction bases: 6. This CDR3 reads CASSWGTGVGQPQHF. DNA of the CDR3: TGTGCCAGCAGTTGGGGGACAGGGGTCGGTCAGCCCCAGCATTTT.